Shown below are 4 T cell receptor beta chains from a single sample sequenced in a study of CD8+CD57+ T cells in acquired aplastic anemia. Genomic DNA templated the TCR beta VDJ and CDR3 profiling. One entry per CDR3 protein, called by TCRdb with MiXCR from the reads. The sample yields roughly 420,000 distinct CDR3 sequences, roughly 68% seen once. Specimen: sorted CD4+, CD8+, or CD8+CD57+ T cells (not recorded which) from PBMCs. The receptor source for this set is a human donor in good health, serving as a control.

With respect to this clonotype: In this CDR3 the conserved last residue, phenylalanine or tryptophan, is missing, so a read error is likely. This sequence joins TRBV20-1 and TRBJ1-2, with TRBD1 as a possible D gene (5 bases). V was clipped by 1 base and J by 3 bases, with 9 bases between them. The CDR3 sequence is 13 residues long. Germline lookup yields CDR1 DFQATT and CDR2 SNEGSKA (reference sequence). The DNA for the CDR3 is TGCAGTGCTAGAGTAGGGGCGGACTATGGCTACACCCTC. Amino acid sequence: CSARVGADYGYTL.

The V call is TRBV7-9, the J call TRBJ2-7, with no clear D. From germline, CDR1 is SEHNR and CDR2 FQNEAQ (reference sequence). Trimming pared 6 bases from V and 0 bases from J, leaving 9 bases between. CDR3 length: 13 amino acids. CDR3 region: CASSAGFSYEQYF. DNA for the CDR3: TGTGCCAGCAGTGCAGGTTTCTCCTACGAGCAGTACTTC.

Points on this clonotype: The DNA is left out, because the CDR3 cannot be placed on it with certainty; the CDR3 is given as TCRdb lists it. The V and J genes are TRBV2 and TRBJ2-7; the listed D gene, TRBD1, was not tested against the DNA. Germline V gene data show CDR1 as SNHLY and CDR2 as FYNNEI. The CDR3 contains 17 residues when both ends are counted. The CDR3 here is CASEARQGTNLCEQYFF.

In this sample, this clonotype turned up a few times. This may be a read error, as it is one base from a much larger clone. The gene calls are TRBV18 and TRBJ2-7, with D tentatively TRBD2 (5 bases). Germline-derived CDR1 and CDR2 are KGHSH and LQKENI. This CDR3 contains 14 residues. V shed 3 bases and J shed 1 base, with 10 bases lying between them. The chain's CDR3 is CASSPRTDSYEQYF. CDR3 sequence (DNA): TGTGCCAGCTCACCCAGGACTGATTCCTACGAGCAGTACTTC.